The next 3 T cell receptor beta chains were all read from a single sample in a study of cytomegalovirus exposure and HLA in healthy donors. Amplification used 60 Vbeta primers and 13 Jbeta primers. Sequencing used immunoSEQ multiplex PCR; TCRdb keeps in-frame clones, though not all of them. This sample contains 180,000 or so clones. Sequencing was done on a sample of PBMCs. These receptors were collected from a boy under 18 in good health and CMV-seronegative.

V is TRBV29-1 and J is TRBJ2-3; weak D call: TRBD1 (6 bases). Deletions cut 2 bases from V and 1 base from J, with 10 bases between. The CDR3 consists of 14 residues. The germline V gene has CDR1 SQVTM and CDR2 ANQGSEA. CDR3: CSVEKGVGTDTQYF. The DNA for the CDR3 is TGCAGCGTTGAAAAGGGGGTTGGCACAGATACGCAGTATTTT.

The V call is TRBV6-4, the J call TRBJ2-2, with 7 bases identical to TRBD1. In germline, CDR1 is MRHNA, CDR2 SNTAGT. The V gene end was trimmed by 6 bases and the J gene end by 0 bases; junction bases not matched to a gene: 13. This CDR3 is 18 amino acids long. The CDR3 nucleotides read TGTGCCAGCAGGGCCCCAGAAGGGGGCGTTTCGAACACCGGGGAGCTGTTTTTT. Translated, it gives CASRAPEGGVSNTGELFF.

V usage is TRBV6-6 and J usage is TRBJ2-1, with 10 bases lining up with TRBD2. After removal of 7 bases from V and 9 bases from J, the junction contained 12 bases not matched to a gene. This CDR3 has 15 residues. Germline assignment: CDR1 MNHNY and CDR2 SVGAGI (reference sequence). The CDR3: CASTIAAGGLVEQFF. DNA of the CDR3: TGTGCCAGCACTATAGCAGCGGGGGGGCTGGTTGAGCAGTTCTTC.